The subject of this entry is one T cell receptor beta chain. What it binds is not known. This specimen belongs to a study of cytomegalovirus exposure and HLA in healthy donors. About the study: HLA-typed donors were the source of around 87 million unique TCRs, which an early data release held. Genotyping showed 81% of some 400 donors falling in the Caucasian-associated ancestry cluster.

Germline V gene data show CDR1 as MGHRA and CDR2 as YSYEKL. Deletions cut 1 base from V and 2 bases from J, with 13 bases between. The CDR3 runs to 16 residues. This PCR relied on a set of 60 Vbeta primers and 13 Jbeta primers. TCRdb keeps only in-frame clones here, not all; method: immunoSEQ multiplex PCR. Of 210,000 or so clones listed, roughly 80% were seen once; the top ten hold about 14%. Points from the study as a whole: The investigators catalogued 164 TCR beta chains as cytomegalovirus-associated.

The chain has TRBV4-1 and TRBJ2-3; tentative D call: TRBD2 (7 bases). The receptor was isolated from a man aged 35 to 55 in good health and CMV-seronegative. The sequencing input was PBMCs. The CDR3 reads CASSQVAGASTDTQYF. CDR3 in DNA: TGCGCCAGCAGCCAAGTCGCGGGGGCCTCCACAGATACGCAGTATTTT.